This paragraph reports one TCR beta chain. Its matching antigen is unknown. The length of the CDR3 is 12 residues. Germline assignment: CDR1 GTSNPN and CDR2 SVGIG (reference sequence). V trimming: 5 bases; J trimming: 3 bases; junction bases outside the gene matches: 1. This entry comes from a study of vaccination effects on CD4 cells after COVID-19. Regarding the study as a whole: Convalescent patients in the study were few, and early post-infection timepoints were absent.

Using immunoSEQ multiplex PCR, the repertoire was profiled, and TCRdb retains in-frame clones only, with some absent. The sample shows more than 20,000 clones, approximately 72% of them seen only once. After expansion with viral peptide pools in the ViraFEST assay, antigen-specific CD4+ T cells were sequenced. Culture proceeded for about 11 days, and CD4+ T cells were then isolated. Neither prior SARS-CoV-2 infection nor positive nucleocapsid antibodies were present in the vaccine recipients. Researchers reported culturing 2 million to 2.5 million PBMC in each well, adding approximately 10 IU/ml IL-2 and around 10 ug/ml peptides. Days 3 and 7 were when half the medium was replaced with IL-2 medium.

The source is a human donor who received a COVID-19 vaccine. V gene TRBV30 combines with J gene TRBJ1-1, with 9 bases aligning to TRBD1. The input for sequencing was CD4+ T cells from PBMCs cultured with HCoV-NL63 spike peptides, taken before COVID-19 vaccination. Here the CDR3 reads CAWGTGHTEAFF. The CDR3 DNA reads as TGTGCCTGGGGGACAGGGCACACTGAAGCTTTCTTT. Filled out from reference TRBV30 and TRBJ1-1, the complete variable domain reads SQTIHQWPATLVQPVGSPLSLECTVEGTSNPNLYWYRQAAGRGLQLLFYSVGIGQISSEVPQNLSASRPQDRQFILSSKKLLLSDSGFYLCAWGTGHTEAFFGQGTRLTVV.